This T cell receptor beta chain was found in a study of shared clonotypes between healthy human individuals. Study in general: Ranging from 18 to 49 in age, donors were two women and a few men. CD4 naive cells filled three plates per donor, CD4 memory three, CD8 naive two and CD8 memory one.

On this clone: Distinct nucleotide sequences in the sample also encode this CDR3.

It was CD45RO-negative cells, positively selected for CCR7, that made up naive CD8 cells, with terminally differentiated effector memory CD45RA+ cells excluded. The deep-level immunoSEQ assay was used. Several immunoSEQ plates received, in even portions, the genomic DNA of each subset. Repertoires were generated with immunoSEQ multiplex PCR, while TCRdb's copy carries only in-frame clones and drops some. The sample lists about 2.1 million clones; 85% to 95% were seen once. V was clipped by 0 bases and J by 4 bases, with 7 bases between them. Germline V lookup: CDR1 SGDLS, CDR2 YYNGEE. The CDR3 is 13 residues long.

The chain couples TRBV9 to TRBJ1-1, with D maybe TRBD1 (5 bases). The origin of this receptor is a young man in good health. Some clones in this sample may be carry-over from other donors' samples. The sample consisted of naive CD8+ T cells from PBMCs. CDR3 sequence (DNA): TGTGCCAGCAGCGTAGTGAGGGGCACTGAAGCTTTCTTT. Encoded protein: CASSVVRGTEAFF.